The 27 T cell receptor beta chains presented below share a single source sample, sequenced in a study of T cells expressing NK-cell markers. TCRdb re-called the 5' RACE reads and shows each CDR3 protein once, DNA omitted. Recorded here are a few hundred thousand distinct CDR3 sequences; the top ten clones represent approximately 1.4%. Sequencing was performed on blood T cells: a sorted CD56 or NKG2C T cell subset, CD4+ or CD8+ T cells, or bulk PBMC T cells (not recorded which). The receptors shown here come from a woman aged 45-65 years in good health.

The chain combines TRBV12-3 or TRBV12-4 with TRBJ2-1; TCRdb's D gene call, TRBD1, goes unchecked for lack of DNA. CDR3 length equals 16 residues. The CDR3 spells CASSGTGGVSYNEQFF.

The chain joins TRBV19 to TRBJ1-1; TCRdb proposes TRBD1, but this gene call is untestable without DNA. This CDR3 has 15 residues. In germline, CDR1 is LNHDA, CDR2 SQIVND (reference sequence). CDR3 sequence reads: CASSVQGTRDTEAFF.

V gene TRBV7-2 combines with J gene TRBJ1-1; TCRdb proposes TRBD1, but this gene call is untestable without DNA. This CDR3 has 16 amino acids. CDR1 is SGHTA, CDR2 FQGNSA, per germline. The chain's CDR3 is CASRSRWGQGNTEAFF.

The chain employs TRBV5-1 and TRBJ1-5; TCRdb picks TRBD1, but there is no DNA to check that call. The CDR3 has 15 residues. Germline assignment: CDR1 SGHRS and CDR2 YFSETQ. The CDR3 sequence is CASSLGTLLDQPQHF.

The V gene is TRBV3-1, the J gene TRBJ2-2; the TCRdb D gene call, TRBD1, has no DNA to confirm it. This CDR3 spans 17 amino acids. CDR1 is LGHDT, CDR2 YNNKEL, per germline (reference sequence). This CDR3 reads CASSQIAGQVDTGELFF.

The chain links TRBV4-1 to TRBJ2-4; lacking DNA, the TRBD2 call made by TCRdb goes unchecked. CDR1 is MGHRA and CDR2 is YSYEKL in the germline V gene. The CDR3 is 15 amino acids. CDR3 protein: CASSQGTLSRNIQYF.

CDR3 residues: CASSPLERNYNEQFF. This chain uses TRBV3-1 with TRBJ2-1; TCRdb selects TRBD2, and the lack of DNA leaves this call unchecked. Germline CDR1 and CDR2: LGHDT and YNNKEL (reference sequence). The CDR3 extends over 15 amino acids.

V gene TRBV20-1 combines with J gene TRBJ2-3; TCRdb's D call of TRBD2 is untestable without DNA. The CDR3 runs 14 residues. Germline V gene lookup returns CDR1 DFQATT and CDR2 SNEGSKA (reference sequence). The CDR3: CSARIGVEGSAQYF.

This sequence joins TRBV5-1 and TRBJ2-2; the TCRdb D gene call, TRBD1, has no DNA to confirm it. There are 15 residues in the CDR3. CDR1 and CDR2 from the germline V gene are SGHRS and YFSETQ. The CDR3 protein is CASSASRGRTGELFF.

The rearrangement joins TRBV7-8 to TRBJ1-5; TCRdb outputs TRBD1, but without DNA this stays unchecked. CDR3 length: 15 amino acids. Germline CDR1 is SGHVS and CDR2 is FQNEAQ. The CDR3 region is CASSLVDRAAQPQHF.

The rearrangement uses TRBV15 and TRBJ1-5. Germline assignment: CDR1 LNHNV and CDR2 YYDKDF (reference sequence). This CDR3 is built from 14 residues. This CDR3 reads CATSSRNINQPQHF.

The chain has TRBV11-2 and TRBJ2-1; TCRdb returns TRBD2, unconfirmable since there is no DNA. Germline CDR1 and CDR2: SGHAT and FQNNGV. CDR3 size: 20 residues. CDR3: CASSLDRFGLAGNAHNEQFF.

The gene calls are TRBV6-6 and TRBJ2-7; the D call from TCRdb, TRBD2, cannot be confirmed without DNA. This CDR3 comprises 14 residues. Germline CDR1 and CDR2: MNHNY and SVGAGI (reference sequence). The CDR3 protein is CASTLLAGVNEQYF.

The CDR3 spells CASSYDTGGPHREQFF. The rearrangement joins TRBV5-1 to TRBJ2-1; absent DNA, TCRdb's TRBD1 call cannot be checked. Germline assignment: CDR1 SGHRS and CDR2 YFSETQ. The CDR3 is made up of 16 amino acids.

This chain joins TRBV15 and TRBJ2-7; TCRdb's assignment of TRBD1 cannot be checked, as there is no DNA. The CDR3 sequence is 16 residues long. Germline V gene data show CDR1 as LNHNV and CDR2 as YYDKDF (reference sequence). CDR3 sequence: CATSRVRDRDVYEQYF.

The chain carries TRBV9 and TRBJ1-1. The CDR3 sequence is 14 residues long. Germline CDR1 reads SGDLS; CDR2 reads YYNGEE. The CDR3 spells CASAPRGDSGEAFF.

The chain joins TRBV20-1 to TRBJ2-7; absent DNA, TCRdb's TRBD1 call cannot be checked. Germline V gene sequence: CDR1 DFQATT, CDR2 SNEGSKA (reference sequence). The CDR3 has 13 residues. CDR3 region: CSASWDNPYEQYF.

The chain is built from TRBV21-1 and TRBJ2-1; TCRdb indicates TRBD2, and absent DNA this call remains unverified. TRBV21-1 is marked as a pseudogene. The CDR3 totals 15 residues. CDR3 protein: CASRRPLTGPVKQFF.

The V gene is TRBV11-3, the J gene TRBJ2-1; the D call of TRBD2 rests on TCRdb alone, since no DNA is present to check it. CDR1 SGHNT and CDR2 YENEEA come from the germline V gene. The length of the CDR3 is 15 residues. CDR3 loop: CASSALAGSYNEQFF.

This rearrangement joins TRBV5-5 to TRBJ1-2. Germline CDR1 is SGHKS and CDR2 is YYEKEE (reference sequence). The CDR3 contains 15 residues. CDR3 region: CASSSHPTLNYGYTF.

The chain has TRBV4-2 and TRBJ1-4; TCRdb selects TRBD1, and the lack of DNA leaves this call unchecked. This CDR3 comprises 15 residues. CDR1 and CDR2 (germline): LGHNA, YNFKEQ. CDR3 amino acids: CASSQDPGGWEKLFF.

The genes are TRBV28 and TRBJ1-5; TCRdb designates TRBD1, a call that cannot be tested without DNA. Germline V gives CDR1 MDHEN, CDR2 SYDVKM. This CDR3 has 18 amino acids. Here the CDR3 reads CASRQGATKGFSNQPQHF. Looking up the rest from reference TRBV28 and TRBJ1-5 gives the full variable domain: DVKVTQSSRYLVKRTGEKVFLECVQDMDHENMFWYRQDPGLGLRLIYFSYDVKMKEKGDIPEGYSVSREKKERFSLILESASTNQTSMYLCASRQGATKGFSNQPQHFGDGTRLSIL.

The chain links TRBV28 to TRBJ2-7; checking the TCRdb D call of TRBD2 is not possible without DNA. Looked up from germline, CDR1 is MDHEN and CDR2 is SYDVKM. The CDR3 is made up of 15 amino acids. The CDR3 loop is CATRTSGSVTYEQYF. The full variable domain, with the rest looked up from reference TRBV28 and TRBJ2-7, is DVKVTQSSRYLVKRTGEKVFLECVQDMDHENMFWYRQDPGLGLRLIYFSYDVKMKEKGDIPEGYSVSREKKERFSLILESASTNQTSMYLCATRTSGSVTYEQYFGPGTRLTVT.

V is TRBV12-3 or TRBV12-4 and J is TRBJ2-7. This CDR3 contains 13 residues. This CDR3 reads CASSLGQTYEQYF.

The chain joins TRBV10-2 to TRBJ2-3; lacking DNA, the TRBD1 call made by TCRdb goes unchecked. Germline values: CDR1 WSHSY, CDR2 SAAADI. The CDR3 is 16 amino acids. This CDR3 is CASSESGAGLLDTQYF.

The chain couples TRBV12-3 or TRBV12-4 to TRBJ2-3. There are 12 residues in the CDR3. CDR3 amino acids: CASSYFSSTQYF.

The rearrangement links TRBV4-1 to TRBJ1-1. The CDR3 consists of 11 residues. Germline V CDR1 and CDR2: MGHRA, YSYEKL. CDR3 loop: CASGRTFEAFF.